Each of the 22 T cell receptor beta chains below was sequenced from the same sample in a study of neoadjuvant anti-PD-1 for oral cavity cancer. The protocol was immunoSEQ multiplex PCR, while the TCRdb copy is restricted to in-frame clones and leaves out a portion. The sample includes 55,000 to 80,000 clones, 86% seen only once; the top ten take 2.5% to 3.5%. Time point specified: after neoadjuvant nivolumab, at surgical resection. Specimen: PBMCs, collected after nivolumab (anti-PD-1) treatment. These receptors were collected from a person between 40 and 79 years old with oral cavity squamous cell carcinoma.

The rearrangement uses TRBV5-1 and TRBJ2-4; 7 nucleotides match TRBD2. The V segment lost 3 bases and the J segment 12 bases; nucleotides outside the gene matches: 12. This CDR3 contains 14 residues. Germline lookup yields CDR1 SGHRS and CDR2 YFSETQ. The CDR3 region is CASSSALSGGDQYF. CDR3 coding DNA: TGCGCCAGCAGCTCTGCGCTCTCGGGAGGAGATCAGTACTTC.

V usage is TRBV5-4 and J usage is TRBJ2-1; 15 bases fit TRBD2. The junction had 8 bases not matched to a gene; V was cut back by 4 bases and J by 9 bases. The CDR3 sequence is 16 residues long. Germline lookup yields CDR1 SGHNT and CDR2 YYREEE (reference sequence). The CDR3, as DNA: TGTGCCAGCAGCCCACATCGGACTAGCGGGAGGGTTGAGCAGTTCTTC. It yields the protein CASSPHRTSGRVEQFF.

The rearrangement joins TRBV7-8 to TRBJ2-2, with D unresolved. The V gene lost 5 bases and the J gene lost 5 bases, with 27 bases spanning the gap. CDR1 is SGHVS and CDR2 is FQNEAQ in the germline V gene. There are 19 residues in the CDR3. CDR3 DNA sequence: TGTGCCAGCAGCCCCTTCCGCTTTTTAAGGCAGGCTCGGACCGGGGAGCTGTTTTTT. It codes for CASSPFRFLRQARTGELFF. Drawing the rest from reference TRBV7-8 and TRBJ2-2, the complete variable domain is GAGVSQSPRYKVAKRGQDVALRCDPISGHVSLFWYQQALGQGPEFLTYFQNEAQLDKSGLPSDRFFAERPEGSVSTLKIQRTQQEDSAVYLCASSPFRFLRQARTGELFFGEGSRLTVL.

V and J are TRBV19 and TRBJ1-1; 7 nucleotides align to TRBD1. V was pared by 2 bases and J by 5 bases, with 5 bases of the junction left unmatched. The CDR3 sequence is 14 residues long. Per germline, CDR1 LNHDA and CDR2 SQIVND (reference sequence). CDR3 DNA sequence: TGTGCCAGTAGTATACAGGGGGGACCAACTGAAGCTTTCTTT. Protein product: CASSIQGGPTEAFF. The entire variable domain, with the rest obtained from reference TRBV19 and TRBJ1-1, is as follows: DGGITQSPKYLFRKEGQNVTLSCEQNLNHDAMYWYRQDPGQGLRLIYYSQIVNDFQKGDIAEGYSVSREKKESFPLTVTSAQKNPTAFYLCASSIQGGPTEAFFGQGTRLTVV.

The chain couples TRBV2 to TRBJ2-3, with D hard to call. CDR1 is SNHLY, CDR2 FYNNEI, per germline. The CDR3 totals 15 residues. V was cut by 6 bases and J by 1 base, with 14 bases left in between. For the CDR3, the DNA is TGTGCCAGCAGCAAGGAGACCCCCGGCACAGATACGCAGTATTTT. Its protein is CASSKETPGTDTQYF.

J is TRBJ1-6 and V is TRBV5-1; D might be TRBD1 (5 bases). V lost 4 bases, J lost 4 bases, and 18 bases lay in between. CDR1 is SGHRS and CDR2 is YFSETQ in the germline V gene. This CDR3 is 17 amino acids long. The CDR3 loop is CASSRTIPRPYNSPLHF. In DNA, the CDR3 is TGCGCCAGCAGCCGGACAATCCCGCGGCCGTATAATTCACCCCTCCACTTT. Drawing the rest from reference TRBV5-1 and TRBJ1-6, the complete variable domain is KAGVTQTPRYLIKTRGQQVTLSCSPISGHRSVSWYQQTPGQGLQFLFEYFSETQRNKGNFPGRFSGRQFSNSRSEMNVSTLELGDSALYLCASSRTIPRPYNSPLHFGNGTRLTVT.

V and J are TRBV9 and TRBJ1-2, with D possibly matching TRBD1 (5 bases). The CDR3 sequence is 14 residues long. Deletions cut 0 bases from V and 5 bases from J, with 11 bases between. Germline CDR1 is SGDLS and CDR2 is YYNGEE. The CDR3 DNA reads as TGTGCCAGCAGCGTAGGGGGCGGTGGATATGGCTACACCTTC. Its protein is CASSVGGGGYGYTF.

The V call is TRBV5-1, the J call TRBJ2-3; tentatively, D is TRBD1 (6 bases). Trimming shortened V by 1 base and J by 2 bases, and 8 bases separated the two germline ends. CDR1 is SGHRS, CDR2 YFSETQ, per germline. There are 14 residues in the CDR3. Here the CDR3 reads CASSLSGATDTQYF. CDR3 nucleotide sequence: TGCGCCAGCAGCTTGTCAGGGGCCACAGATACGCAGTATTTT.

The chain links TRBV11-1 to TRBJ2-1, with D possibly matching TRBD1 (5 bases). Germline CDR1 and CDR2: SGHAT and FQDESV (reference sequence). This CDR3 is 15 amino acids long. V shed 4 bases and J shed 7 bases, with 17 bases lying between them. CDR3: CASSSMKDRPNEQFF. The CDR3 bases are TGTGCCAGCAGCTCGATGAAAGACAGACCTAATGAGCAGTTCTTC.

Here the CDR3 reads CASSLMGTSGRNEQFF. CDR3 bases: TGTGCCAGCAGCTTAATGGGGACTAGCGGGAGGAATGAGCAGTTCTTC. The rearrangement uses TRBV7-3 and TRBJ2-1; TRBD2 agrees at 15 bases. The J segment lost 7 bases and the V segment lost 1 base, leaving 2 bases of the junction unmatched. The CDR3 runs 16 residues. CDR1 is SGHTA, CDR2 FQGTGA, per germline.

The chain employs TRBV6-6 and TRBJ2-5; D is unresolved. V was shortened by 0 bases and J by 0 bases, with 5 bases between the two germline ends. This CDR3 has 14 residues. Germline V gives CDR1 MNHNY, CDR2 SVGAGI (reference sequence). The CDR3, as DNA: TGTGCCAGCAGTTACTCCGGATACCAAGAGACCCAGTACTTC. Translating gives CASSYSGYQETQYF.

This rearrangement joins TRBV7-9 to TRBJ1-3, with D tentatively TRBD1 (5 bases). The V end was cut by 2 bases, the J end by 1 base, with 9 bases between. There are 15 residues in the CDR3. Per the germline V gene, CDR1 is SEHNR and CDR2 is FQNEAQ (reference sequence). CDR3 region: CASSLRQGSGNTIYF. The CDR3 bases are TGTGCCAGCAGCTTACGCCAGGGTTCTGGAAACACCATATATTTT.

The rearrangement links TRBV27 to TRBJ2-6, with D maybe TRBD2 (7 bases). V was shortened by 5 bases and J by 3 bases, with 17 bases between the two germline ends. The CDR3 has 17 residues. Germline CDR1 MNHEY, CDR2 SMNVEV (reference sequence). CDR3 DNA: TGTGCCAGCAGTCCCAGCGGGACACCGGATGGGGCCAACGTCCTGACTTTC. Its protein is CASSPSGTPDGANVLTF.

The J gene is TRBJ2-3, the V gene TRBV28; D is uncertain. V lost 5 bases, J lost 6 bases, and 6 bases lay in between. This CDR3 region has 11 residues. CDR1 and CDR2 from the germline V gene are MDHEN and SYDVKM. CDR3 DNA sequence: TGTGCCAGCAGTCGACGTGATACGCAGTATTTT. It specifies CASSRRDTQYF.

This chain links TRBV19 with TRBJ2-4; 8 nucleotides line up with TRBD1. The ends lost 4 bases at V and 6 bases at J; junction bases unmatched: 14. The CDR3 consists of 17 residues. Per the germline V gene, CDR1 is LNHDA and CDR2 is SQIVND (reference sequence). The CDR3 sequence: CASSTASGGGSLNIQYF. Written as DNA, the CDR3 is TGTGCCAGTAGTACCGCTTCAGGGGGCGGCTCTTTAAACATTCAGTACTTC.

This clone showed up just a few times. The chain couples TRBV4-1 to TRBJ1-1; 8 bases map to TRBD1. This CDR3 is 21 amino acids long. Germline lookup yields CDR1 MGHRA and CDR2 YSYEKL. The V segment lost 0 bases and the J segment 4 bases; nucleotides outside the gene matches: 22. This CDR3 is CASSQDRSRGHSLFGGTEAFF. CDR3 DNA: TGCGCCAGCAGCCAAGACCGCTCCAGGGGGCACAGCCTATTCGGGGGCACTGAAGCTTTCTTT.

The chain is built from TRBV7-9 and TRBJ2-1, with D possibly being TRBD1 (5 bases). V gave up 1 base and J gave up 9 bases, with 28 bases separating them. This CDR3 contains 19 residues. Germline V gene sequence: CDR1 SEHNR, CDR2 FQNEAQ (reference sequence). The CDR3 loop reads CASSLVRLLGRATSSEQFF. For the CDR3, the DNA is TGTGCCAGCAGCTTAGTTCGGTTACTCGGCAGGGCTACAAGTAGTGAGCAGTTCTTC.

The V and J genes are TRBV12-5 and TRBJ1-5; no clear D. V was trimmed by 7 bases and J by 4 bases, leaving 8 bases between them. The CDR3 has 12 amino acids. The V gene's germline CDR1 is LGHNT and CDR2 FRNRAP. The CDR3 DNA reads as TGTGCTAGTGCTCGGGGTAATCAGCCCCAGCATTTT. Translation gives CASARGNQPQHF.

The chain links TRBV9 to TRBJ2-1; no clear D gene. The germline V gene has CDR1 SGDLS and CDR2 YYNGEE. CDR3 length: 14 amino acids. Trimming shortened V by 0 bases and J by 9 bases, and 13 bases separated the two germline ends. CDR3 sequence: CASSVDRAAREQFF. The CDR3 region has the DNA TGTGCCAGCAGCGTAGATAGGGCGGCTCGTGAGCAGTTCTTC.

This chain uses TRBV11-2 with TRBJ1-6; TRBD1 might be the D (5 bases). The length of the CDR3 is 15 residues. Trimming took off 1 base at V and 7 bases at J, with 11 bases between the two ends. Germline V CDR1 and CDR2: SGHAT, FQNNGV. Written as DNA, the CDR3 is TGTGCCAGCAGCTTAGGAAGGGGAGACAATTCACCCCTCCACTTT. Translation gives CASSLGRGDNSPLHF.

The chain couples TRBV6-1 to TRBJ1-3; TRBD1 matches at 7 bases. There are 15 residues in the CDR3. V lost 8 bases and J lost 7; bases outside the gene matches: 14. The V gene's germline CDR1 is MNHNS and CDR2 SASEGT. The CDR3 nucleotides are TGTGCCAGCTGGGGAGGACAGGCCGGGGGGAACACCATATATTTT. This translates into CASWGGQAGGNTIYF.

The chain recombines TRBV6-5 with TRBJ1-2; D is undetermined. The CDR3 runs 14 residues. Trimming took off 7 bases at V and 4 bases at J, with 16 bases between the two ends. Germline V lookup: CDR1 MNHEY, CDR2 SVGAGI. This chain's CDR3 is CASNDPLRGYGYTF. The CDR3 region has the DNA TGTGCCAGCAATGACCCCCTGAGAGGCTATGGCTACACCTTC.